The 7 T cell receptor beta chains below were found in one sample sequenced in a study of blood T cells in healthy people across ages (dated by TCRdb to 2014 to 2015). Library preparation employed 5' RACE. Data came from an Illumina HiSeq 2500. A second PCR of about 6 to 11 cycles was performed with a sample-barcoded 5' primer and a J-beta primer mix. In TCRdb, the public reads were trimmed at Q25 with fastp and aligned with MiXCR, with productive beta chains retained. CDR3 protein duplicates are merged, each entry listing the most common genes and DNA. In this sample the table shows about 1.4 million distinct CDR3 sequences, approximately 63% of which occur a single time. The biggest ten clones account for over 6.5% of the sample. Sequencing used blood. These receptor sequences come from a young man in good health.

The chain employs TRBV10-3 and TRBJ2-1; D possibly corresponds to TRBD2 (5 bases). The CDR3 consists of 15 residues. The germline V gene encodes CDR1 ENHRY and CDR2 SYGVKD. V lost 0 bases, J lost 7 bases, and 13 bases lay in between. CDR3 in DNA: TGTGCCATCAGTGAGTCGCTAGCCGGGCAAAATGAGCAGTTCTTC. It translates to CAISESLAGQNEQFF.

The table lists this clonotype with a few counts. The chain carries TRBV4-1 and TRBJ2-7, with unresolved D. This CDR3 has 15 residues. Trimming took off 3 bases at V and 1 base at J, with 13 bases between the two ends. Germline V gives CDR1 MGHRA, CDR2 YSYEKL. CDR3 sequence: CASSHSQGPSYEQYF. The DNA for the CDR3 is TGCGCCAGCAGCCATTCGCAAGGCCCGTCCTACGAGCAGTACTTC.

The rearrangement joins TRBV20-1 to TRBJ2-1; perhaps D is TRBD1 or TRBD2 (5 bases each). The CDR3 runs 11 residues. CDR1 is DFQATT, CDR2 SNEGSKA, per germline (reference sequence). V lost 5 bases, J lost 6 bases, and 8 bases lay in between. The CDR3 coding sequence is TGCAGTGCTGGGGACGGCAATGAGCAGTTCTTC. Translated, it gives CSAGDGNEQFF.

This chain connects TRBV6-6 to TRBJ1-5; 10 bases agree with TRBD1. Trimming took 2 bases from V and 5 from J; bases not matched to a gene: 3. The CDR3 has 15 residues. Germline V gives CDR1 MNHNY, CDR2 SVGAGI (reference sequence). Here the CDR3 reads CASSYRTGGDQPQHF. The CDR3 DNA follows: TGTGCCAGCAGTTACCGGACAGGGGGAGATCAGCCCCAGCATTTT.

The V and J genes are TRBV10-3 and TRBJ2-3; unclear D gene. The CDR3 has 16 residues. The germline V gene has CDR1 ENHRY and CDR2 SYGVKD. V was clipped by 10 bases and J by 6 bases, with 26 bases between them. The CDR3 nucleotides read TGTGCCACCTGGTCGGAAATGAGTGGTTTAAAGGATACGCAGTATTTT. Translated, it gives CATWSEMSGLKDTQYF.

Details on this clonotype: A junction boundary mismatches the germline segment, possibly from a read error. The J gene is TRBJ2-5, the V gene TRBV6-5; the D gene is possibly TRBD2 (6 bases). The CDR3 is 13 residues long. CDR1 and CDR2 (germline): MNHEY, SVGAGI. The CDR3 sequence: CASAQGTGETRYF. The CDR3 DNA follows: TGTGCCAGCGCTCAAGGGACGGGAGAGACCCGGTACTTC.

CDR3 loop: CASSQGITGELFF. The DNA for the CDR3 is TGTGCCAGCAGTCAGGGTATCACCGGGGAGCTGTTTTTT. This chain links TRBV28 with TRBJ2-2, with D possibly matching TRBD1 (5 bases). With 5 bases removed from V and 4 bases from J, the gap between germline ends came to 8 bases. The CDR3 contains 13 residues. Germline loops: CDR1 MDHEN, CDR2 SYDVKM.